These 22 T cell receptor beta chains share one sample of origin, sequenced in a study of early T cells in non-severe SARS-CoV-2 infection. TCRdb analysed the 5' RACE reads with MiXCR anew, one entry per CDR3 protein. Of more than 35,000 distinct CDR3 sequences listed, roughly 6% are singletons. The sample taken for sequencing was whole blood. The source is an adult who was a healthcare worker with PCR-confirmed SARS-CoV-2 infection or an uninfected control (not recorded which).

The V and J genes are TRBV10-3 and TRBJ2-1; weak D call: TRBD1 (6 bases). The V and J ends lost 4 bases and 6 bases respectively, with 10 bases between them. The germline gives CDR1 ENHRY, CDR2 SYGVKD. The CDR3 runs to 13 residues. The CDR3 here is CAISVKQGNEQFF. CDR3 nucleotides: TGTGCCATCAGTGTCAAACAGGGCAATGAGCAGTTCTTC.

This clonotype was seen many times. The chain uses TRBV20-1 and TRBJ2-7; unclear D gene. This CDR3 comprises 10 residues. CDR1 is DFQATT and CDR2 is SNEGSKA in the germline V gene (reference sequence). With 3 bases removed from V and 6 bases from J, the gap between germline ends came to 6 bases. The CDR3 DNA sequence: TGCAGTGCTAGGGGCAGCGAGCAGTACTTC. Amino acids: CSARGSEQYF.

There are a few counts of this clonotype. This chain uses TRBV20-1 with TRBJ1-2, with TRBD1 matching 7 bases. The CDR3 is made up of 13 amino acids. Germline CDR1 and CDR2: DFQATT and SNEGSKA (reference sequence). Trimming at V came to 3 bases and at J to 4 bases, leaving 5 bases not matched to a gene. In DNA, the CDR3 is TGCAGTGCTAGGTACAGGGGCCCCTATGGCTACACCTTC. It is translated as CSARYRGPYGYTF.

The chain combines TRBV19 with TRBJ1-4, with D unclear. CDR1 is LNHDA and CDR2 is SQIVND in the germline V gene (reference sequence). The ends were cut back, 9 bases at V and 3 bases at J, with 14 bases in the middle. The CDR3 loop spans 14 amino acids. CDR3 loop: CASWDRRSNEKLFF. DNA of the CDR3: TGTGCCAGCTGGGATAGGCGTTCTAATGAAAAACTGTTTTTT.

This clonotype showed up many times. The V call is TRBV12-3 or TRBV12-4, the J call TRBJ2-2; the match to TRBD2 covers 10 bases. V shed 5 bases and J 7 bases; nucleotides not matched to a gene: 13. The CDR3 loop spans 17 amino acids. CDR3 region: CASSPRLAGVPGGELFF. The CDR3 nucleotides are TGTGCCAGCAGTCCCCGGCTAGCGGGAGTCCCCGGCGGGGAGCTGTTTTTT.

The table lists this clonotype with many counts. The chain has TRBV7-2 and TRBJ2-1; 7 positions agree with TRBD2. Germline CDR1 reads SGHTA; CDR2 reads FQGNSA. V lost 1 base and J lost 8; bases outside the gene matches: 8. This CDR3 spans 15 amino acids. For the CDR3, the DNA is TGTGCCAGCAGCTTAGAGGAGCGGGAATGGGATGAGCAGTTCTTC. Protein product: CASSLEEREWDEQFF.

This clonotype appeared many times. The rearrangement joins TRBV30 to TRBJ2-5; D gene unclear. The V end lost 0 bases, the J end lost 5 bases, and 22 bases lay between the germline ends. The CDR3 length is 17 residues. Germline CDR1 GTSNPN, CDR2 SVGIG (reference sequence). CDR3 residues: CAWSVVRVRPYVETQYF. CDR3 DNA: TGTGCCTGGAGTGTAGTTAGGGTCAGACCTTATGTGGAGACCCAGTACTTC. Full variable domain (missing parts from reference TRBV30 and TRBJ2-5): SQTIHQWPATLVQPVGSPLSLECTVEGTSNPNLYWYRQAAGRGLQLLFYSVGIGQISSEVPQNLSASRPQDRQFILSSKKLLLSDSGFYLCAWSVVRVRPYVETQYFGPGTRLLVL.

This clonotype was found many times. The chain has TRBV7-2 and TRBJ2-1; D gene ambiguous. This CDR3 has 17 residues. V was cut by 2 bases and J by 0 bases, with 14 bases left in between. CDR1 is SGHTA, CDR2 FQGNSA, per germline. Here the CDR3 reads CASSLFLLSSSYNEQFF. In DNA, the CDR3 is TGTGCCAGCAGCTTATTTCTCTTATCCAGCTCCTACAATGAGCAGTTCTTC.

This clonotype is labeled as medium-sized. The CDR3: CAWSRVAGVNNEQFF. The CDR3 coding sequence is TGTGCCTGGAGTCGAGTAGCGGGAGTAAACAATGAGCAGTTCTTC. This sequence joins TRBV30 and TRBJ2-1; 9 nucleotides agree with TRBD2. There are 15 residues in the CDR3. V was pared by 2 bases and J by 5 bases, with 7 bases of the junction left unmatched. The germline V gene encodes CDR1 GTSNPN and CDR2 SVGIG (reference sequence).

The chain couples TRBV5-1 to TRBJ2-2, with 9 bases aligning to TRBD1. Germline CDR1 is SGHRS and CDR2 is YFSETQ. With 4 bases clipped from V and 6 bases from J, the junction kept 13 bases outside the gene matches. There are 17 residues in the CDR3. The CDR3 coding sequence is TGCGCCAGCAGCCCGAACCCGGGACAGGGTAGCGCCGGGGAGCTGTTTTTT. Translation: CASSPNPGQGSAGELFF. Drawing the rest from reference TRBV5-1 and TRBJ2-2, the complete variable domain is KAGVTQTPRYLIKTRGQQVTLSCSPISGHRSVSWYQQTPGQGLQFLFEYFSETQRNKGNFPGRFSGRQFSNSRSEMNVSTLELGDSALYLCASSPNPGQGSAGELFFGEGSRLTVL.

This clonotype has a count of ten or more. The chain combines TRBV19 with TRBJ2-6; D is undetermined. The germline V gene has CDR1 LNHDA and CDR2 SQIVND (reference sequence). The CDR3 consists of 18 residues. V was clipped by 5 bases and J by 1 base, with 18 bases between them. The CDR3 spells CASSSDDTRISGANVLTF. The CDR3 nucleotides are TGTGCCAGTAGTTCCGATGACACCCGGATTTCTGGGGCCAACGTCCTGACTTTC.

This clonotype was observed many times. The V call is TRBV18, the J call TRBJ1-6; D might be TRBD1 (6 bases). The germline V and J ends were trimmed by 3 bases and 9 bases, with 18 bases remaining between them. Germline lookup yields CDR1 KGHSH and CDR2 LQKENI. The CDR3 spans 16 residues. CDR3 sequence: CASSPRDKGARSPLHF. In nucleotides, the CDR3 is TGTGCCAGCTCACCCCGGGACAAAGGAGCCCGTTCACCCCTCCACTTT.

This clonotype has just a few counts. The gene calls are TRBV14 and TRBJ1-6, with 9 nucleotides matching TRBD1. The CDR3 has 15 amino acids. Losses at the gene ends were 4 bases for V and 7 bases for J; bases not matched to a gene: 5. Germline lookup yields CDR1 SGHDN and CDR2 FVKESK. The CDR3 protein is CASSRGTGPNSPLHF. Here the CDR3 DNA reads TGTGCCAGCAGCCGCGGGACAGGGCCCAATTCACCCCTCCACTTT.

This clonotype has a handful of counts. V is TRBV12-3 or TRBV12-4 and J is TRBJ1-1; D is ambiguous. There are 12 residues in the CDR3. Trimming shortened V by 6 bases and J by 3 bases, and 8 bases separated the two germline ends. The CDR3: CASRDWDTEAFF. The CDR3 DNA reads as TGTGCCAGCAGAGATTGGGACACTGAAGCTTTCTTT.

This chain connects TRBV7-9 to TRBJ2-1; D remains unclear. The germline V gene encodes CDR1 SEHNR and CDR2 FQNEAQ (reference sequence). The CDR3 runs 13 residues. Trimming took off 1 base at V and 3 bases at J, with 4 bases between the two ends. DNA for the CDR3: TGTGCCAGCAGCTTAGATGGCTACAATGAGCAGTTCTTC. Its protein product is CASSLDGYNEQFF.

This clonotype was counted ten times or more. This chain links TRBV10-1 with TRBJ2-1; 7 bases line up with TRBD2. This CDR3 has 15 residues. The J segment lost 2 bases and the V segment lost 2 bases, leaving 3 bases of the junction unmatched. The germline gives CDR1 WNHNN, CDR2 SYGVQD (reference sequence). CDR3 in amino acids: CASSEAGAPYNEQFF. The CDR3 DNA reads TGCGCCAGCAGTGAGGCGGGAGCCCCCTACAATGAGCAGTTCTTC.

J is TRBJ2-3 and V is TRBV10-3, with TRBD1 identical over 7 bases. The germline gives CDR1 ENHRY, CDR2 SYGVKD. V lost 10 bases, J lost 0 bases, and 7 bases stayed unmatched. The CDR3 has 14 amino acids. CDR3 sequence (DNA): TGTGCCACCAACCGGGACAGAAGCACAGATACGCAGTATTTT. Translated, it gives CATNRDRSTDTQYF.

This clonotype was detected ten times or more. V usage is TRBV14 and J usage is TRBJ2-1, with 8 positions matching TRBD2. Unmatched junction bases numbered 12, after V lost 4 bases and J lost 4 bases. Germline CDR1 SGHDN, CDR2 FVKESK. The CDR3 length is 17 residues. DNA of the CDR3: TGTGCCAGCAGCCCCCCGGGACTAGATATCATTTACAATGAGCAGTTCTTC. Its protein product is CASSPPGLDIIYNEQFF.

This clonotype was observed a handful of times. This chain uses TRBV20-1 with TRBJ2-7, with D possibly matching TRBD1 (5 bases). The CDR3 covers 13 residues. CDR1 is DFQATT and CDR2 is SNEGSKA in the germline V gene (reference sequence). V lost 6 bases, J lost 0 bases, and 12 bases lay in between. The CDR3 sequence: CSAAHRSSYEQYF. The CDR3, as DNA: TGCAGTGCCGCCCACAGGAGCTCCTACGAGCAGTACTTC.

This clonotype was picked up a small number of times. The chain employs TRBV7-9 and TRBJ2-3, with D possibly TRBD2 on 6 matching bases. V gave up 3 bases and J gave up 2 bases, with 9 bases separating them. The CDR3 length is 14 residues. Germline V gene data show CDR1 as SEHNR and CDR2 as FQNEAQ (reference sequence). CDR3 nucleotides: TGTGCCAGCAGCTTGCTAGCGACCACAGATACGCAGTATTTT. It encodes CASSLLATTDTQYF.

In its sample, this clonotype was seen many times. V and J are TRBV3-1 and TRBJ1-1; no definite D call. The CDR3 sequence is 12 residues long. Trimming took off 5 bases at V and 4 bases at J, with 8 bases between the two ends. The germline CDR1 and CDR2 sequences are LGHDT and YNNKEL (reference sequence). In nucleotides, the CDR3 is TGTGCCAGCAGCGACGCGGTCACTGAAGCTTTCTTT. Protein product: CASSDAVTEAFF. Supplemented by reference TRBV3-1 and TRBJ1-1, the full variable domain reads DTAVSQTPKYLVTQMGNDKSIKCEQNLGHDTMYWYKQDSKKFLKIMFSYNNKELIINETVPNRFSPKSPDKAHLNLHINSLELGDSAVYFCASSDAVTEAFFGQGTRLTVV.

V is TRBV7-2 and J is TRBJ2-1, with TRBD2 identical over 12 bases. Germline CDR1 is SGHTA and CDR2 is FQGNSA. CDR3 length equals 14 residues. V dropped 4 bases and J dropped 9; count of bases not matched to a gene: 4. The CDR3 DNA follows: TGTGCCAGCAGCTGGACTAGCGGGATGAGTGAGCAGTTCTTC. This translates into CASSWTSGMSEQFF.